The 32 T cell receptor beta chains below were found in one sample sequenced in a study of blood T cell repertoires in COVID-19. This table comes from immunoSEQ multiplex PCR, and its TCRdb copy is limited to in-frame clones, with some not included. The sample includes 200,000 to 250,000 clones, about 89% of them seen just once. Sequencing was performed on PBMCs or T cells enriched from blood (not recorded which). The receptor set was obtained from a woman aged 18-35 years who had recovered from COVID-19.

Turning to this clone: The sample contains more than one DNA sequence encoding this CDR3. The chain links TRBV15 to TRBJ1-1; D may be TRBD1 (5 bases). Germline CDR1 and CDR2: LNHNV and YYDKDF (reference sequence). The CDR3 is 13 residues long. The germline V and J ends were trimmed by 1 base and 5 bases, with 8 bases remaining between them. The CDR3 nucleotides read TGTGCCACCAGCAGAGGGGGCCGAACTGAAGCTTTCTTT. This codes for CATSRGGRTEAFF.

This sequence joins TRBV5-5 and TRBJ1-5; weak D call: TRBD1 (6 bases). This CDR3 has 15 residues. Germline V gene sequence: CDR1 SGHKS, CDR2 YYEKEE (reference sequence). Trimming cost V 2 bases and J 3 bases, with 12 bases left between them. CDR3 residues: CASSLQGLSNQPQHF. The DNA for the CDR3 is TGTGCCAGCAGCTTACAGGGCCTTTCCAATCAGCCCCAGCATTTT. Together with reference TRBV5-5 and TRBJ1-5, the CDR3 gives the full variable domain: DAGVTQSPTHLIKTRGQQVTLRCSPISGHKSVSWYQQVLGQGPQFIFQYYEKEERGRGNFPDRFSARQFPNYSSELNVNALLLGDSALYLCASSLQGLSNQPQHFGDGTRLSIL.

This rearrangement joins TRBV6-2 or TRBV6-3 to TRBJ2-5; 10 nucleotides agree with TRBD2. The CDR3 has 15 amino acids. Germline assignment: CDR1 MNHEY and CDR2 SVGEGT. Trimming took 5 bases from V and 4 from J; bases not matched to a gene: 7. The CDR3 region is CASSTGTSEGETQYF. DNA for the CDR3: TGTGCCAGCAGTACCGGGACTAGCGAGGGAGAGACCCAGTACTTC.

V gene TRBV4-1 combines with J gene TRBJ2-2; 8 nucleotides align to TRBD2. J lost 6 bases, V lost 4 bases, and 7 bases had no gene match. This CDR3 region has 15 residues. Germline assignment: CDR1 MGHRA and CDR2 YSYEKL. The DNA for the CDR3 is TGCGCCAGCAGCCGAGGGACTAGTGGAGCCGGGGAGCTGTTTTTT. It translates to CASSRGTSGAGELFF.

The CDR3 nucleotides read TGTGCCAGCAGCTTAAATGTTGGAGCAGATACGCAGTATTTT. Protein product: CASSLNVGADTQYF. The chain carries TRBV7-3 and TRBJ2-3, with no clear D. This CDR3 region has 14 residues. Trimming took off 1 base at V and 4 bases at J, with 9 bases between the two ends. Per the germline V gene, CDR1 is SGHTA and CDR2 is FQGTGA. The whole variable domain, remainder taken from reference TRBV7-3 and TRBJ2-3, is GAGVSQTPSNKVTEKGKYVELRCDPISGHTALYWYRQSLGQGPEFLIYFQGTGAADDSGLPNDRFFAVRPEGSVSTLKIQRTERGDSAVYLCASSLNVGADTQYFGPGTRLTVL.

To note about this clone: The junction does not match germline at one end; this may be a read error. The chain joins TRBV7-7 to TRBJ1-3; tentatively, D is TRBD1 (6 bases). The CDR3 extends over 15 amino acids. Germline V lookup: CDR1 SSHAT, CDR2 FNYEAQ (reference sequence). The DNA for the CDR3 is TGTGCTAGCAGCTTAGACAGGAGCTCTGGAAACACCATATATTTT. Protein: CASSLDRSSGNTIYF.

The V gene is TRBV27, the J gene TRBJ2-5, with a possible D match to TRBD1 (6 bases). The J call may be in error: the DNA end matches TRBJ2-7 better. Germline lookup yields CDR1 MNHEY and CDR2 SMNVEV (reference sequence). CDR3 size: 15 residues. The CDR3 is CASSPMMGAQGEQYF. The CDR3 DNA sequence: TGTGCCAGCAGTCCGATGATGGGGGCGCAGGGCGAGCAGTACTTC.

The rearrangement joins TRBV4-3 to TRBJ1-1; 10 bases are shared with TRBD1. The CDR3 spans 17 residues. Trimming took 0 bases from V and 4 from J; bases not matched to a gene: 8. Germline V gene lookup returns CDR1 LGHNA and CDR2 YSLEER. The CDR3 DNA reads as TGCGCCAGCAGCCAAGATTTAGGACAGGGGGTCGCCACTGAAGCTTTCTTT. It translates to CASSQDLGQGVATEAFF.

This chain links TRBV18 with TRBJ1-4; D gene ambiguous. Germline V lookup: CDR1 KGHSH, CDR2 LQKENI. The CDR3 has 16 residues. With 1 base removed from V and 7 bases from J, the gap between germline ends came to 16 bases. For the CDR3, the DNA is TGTGCCAGCTCACCACGGATGGCGGCGGAATCTGAAAAACTGTTTTTT. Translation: CASSPRMAAESEKLFF. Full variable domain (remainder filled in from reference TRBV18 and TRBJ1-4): NAGVMQNPRHLVRRRGQEARLRCSPMKGHSHVYWYRQLPEEGLKFMVYLQKENIIDESGMPKERFSAEFPKEGPSILRIQQVVRGDSAAYFCASSPRMAAESEKLFFGSGTQLSVL.

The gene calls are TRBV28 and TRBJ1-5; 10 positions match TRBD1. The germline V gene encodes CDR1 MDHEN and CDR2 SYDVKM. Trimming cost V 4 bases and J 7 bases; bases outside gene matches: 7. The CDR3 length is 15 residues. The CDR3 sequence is CASSSSGQGRQPQHF. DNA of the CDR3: TGTGCCAGCAGTTCCTCGGGACAGGGGCGACAGCCCCAGCATTTT.

CDR3 in DNA: TGTGCCAGCAGTGAAACAGACACCGGGGAGCTGTTTTTT. Translating gives CASSETDTGELFF. This sequence joins TRBV6-1 and TRBJ2-2; D gene ambiguous. Looked up from germline, CDR1 is MNHNS and CDR2 is SASEGT. V was clipped by 2 bases and J by 3 bases, with 4 bases between them. The CDR3 contains 13 residues.

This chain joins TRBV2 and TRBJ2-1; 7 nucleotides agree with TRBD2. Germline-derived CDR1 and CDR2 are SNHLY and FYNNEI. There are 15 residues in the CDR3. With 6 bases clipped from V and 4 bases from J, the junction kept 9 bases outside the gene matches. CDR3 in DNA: TGTGCCAGCAGCAACCTAGCGGCGGTATACAATGAGCAGTTCTTC. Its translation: CASSNLAAVYNEQFF.

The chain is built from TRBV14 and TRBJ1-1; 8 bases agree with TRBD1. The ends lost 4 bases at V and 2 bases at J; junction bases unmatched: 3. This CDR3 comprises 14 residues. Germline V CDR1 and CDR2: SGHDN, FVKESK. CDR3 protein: CASSLAGGNTEAFF. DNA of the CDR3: TGTGCCAGCAGCCTGGCAGGGGGCAACACTGAAGCTTTCTTT.

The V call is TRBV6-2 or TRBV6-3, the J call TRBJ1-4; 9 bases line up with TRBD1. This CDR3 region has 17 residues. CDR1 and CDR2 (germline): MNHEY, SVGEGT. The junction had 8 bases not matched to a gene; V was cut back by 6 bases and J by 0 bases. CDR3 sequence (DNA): TGTGCCAGCAGCGACGGACAGGGGAGTCCAACTAATGAAAAACTGTTTTTT. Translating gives CASSDGQGSPTNEKLFF.

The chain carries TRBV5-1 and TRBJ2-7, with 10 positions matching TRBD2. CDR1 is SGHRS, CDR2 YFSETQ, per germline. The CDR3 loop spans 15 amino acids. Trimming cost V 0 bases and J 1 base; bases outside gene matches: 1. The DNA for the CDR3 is TGCGCCAGCAGCTTGGCTAGCGGGGGATCCTACGAGCAGTACTTC. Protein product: CASSLASGGSYEQYF.

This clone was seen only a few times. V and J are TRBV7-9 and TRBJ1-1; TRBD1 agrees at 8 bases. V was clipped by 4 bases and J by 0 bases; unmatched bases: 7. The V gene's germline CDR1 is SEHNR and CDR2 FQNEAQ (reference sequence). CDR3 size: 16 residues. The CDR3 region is CASSSDRGMMNTEAFF. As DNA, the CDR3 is TGTGCCAGCAGCTCCGACAGGGGAATGATGAACACTGAAGCTTTCTTT.

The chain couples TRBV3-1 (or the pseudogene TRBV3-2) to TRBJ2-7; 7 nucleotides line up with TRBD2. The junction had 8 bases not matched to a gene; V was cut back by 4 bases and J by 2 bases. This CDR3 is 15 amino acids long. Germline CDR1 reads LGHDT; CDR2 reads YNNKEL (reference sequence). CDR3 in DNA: TGTGCCAGCAGCCCGTCCGGGACTAACACCTACGAGCAGTACTTC. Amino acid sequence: CASSPSGTNTYEQYF.

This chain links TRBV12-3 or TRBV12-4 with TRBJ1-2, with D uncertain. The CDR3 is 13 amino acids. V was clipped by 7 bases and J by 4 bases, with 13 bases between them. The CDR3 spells CASTPGSLYGYTF. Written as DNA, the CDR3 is TGTGCCAGCACCCCGGGGAGTCTCTATGGCTACACCTTC.

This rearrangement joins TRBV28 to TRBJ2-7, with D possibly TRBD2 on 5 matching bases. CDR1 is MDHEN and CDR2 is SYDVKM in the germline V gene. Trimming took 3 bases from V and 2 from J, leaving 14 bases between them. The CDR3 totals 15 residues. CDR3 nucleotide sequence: TGTGCCAGCAGTTTCTCCGGGATTGCCCCCTACGAGCAGTACTTC. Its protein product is CASSFSGIAPYEQYF.

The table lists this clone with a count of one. CDR3 nucleotide sequence: TGTGCCAGCACCGGGACAGGGGGCGGTGGCTACACCTTC. Translating it yields CASTGTGGGGYTF. This rearrangement joins TRBV7-9 to TRBJ1-2, with 12 bases identical to TRBD1. The CDR3 consists of 13 residues. With V trimmed by 7 bases and J by 7 bases, 4 bases remained unmatched. Germline CDR1 SEHNR, CDR2 FQNEAQ (reference sequence).

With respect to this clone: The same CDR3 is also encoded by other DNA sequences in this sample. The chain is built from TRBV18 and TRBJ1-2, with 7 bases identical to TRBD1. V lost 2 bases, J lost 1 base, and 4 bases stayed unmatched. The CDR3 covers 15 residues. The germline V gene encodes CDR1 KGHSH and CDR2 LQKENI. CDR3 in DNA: TGTGCCAGCTCACCAAGGACAGGAGATAACTATGGCTACACCTTC. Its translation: CASSPRTGDNYGYTF.

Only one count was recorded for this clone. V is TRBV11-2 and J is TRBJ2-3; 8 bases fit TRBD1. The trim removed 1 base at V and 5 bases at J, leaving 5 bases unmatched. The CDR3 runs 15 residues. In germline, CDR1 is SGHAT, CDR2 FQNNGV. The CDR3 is CASSLGTGKGDTQYF. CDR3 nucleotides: TGTGCCAGCAGCTTAGGGACAGGGAAGGGAGATACGCAGTATTTT. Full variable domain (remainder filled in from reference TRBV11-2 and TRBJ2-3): EAGVAQSPRYKIIEKRQSVAFWCNPISGHATLYWYQQILGQGPKLLIQFQNNGVVDDSQLPKDRFSAERLKGVDSTLKIQPAKLEDSAVYLCASSLGTGKGDTQYFGPGTRLTVL.

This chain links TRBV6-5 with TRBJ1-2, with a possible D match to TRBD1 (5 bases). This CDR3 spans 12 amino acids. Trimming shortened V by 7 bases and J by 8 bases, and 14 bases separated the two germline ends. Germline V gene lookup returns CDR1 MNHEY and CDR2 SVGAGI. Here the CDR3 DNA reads TGTGCCAGCAACACTGGGGGGGAAGGCTACACCTTC. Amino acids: CASNTGGEGYTF.

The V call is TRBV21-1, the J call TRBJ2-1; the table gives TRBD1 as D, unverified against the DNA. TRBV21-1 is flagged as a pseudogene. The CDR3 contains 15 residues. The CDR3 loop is CASSLDGTGYNEQFF. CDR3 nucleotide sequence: TGTGCCAGCAGTTTAGATGGGACAGGCTACAATGAGCAGTTCTTC.

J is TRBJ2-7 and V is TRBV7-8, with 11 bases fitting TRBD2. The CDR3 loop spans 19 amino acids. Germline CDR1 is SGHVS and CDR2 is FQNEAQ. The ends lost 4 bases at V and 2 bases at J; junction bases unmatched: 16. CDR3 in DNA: TGTGCCAGCAGCTCAGGCGCAGGAGGACGTAGCGGGAGGGCCTACGAGCAGTACTTC. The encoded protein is CASSSGAGGRSGRAYEQYF.

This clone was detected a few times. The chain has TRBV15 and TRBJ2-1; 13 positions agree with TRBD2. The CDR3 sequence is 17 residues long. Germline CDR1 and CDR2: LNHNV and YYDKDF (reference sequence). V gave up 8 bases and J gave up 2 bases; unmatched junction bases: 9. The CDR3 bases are TGTGCCACCCACGGACTAGCGGGAGTAGTTCCCTACAATGAGCAGTTCTTC. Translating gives CATHGLAGVVPYNEQFF.

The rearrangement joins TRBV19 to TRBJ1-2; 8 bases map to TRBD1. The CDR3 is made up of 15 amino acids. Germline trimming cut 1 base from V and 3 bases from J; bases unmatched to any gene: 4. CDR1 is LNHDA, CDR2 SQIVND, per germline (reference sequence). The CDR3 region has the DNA TGTGCCAGTAGTATAGCCCAGACAGGGGACTATGGCTACACCTTC. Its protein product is CASSIAQTGDYGYTF.

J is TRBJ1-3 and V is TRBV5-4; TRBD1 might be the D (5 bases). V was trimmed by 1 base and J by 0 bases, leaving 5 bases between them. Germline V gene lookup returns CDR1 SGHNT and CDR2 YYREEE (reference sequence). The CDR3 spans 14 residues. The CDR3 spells CASSLQGSGNTIYF. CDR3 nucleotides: TGTGCCAGCAGCTTGCAGGGCTCTGGAAACACCATATATTTT.

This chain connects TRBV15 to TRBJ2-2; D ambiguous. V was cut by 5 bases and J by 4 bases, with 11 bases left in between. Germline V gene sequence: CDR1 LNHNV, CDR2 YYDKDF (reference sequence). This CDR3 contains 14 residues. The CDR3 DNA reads TGTGCCACCAGCCGAGGTTCCGGCACCGGGGAGCTGTTTTTT. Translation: CATSRGSGTGELFF.

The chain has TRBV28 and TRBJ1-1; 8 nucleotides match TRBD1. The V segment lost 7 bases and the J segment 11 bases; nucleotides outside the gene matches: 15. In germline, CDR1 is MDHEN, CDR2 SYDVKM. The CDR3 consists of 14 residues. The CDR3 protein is CASTTVLDRGGAFF. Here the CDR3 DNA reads TGTGCCAGCACCACAGTACTAGACAGGGGAGGGGCTTTCTTT.

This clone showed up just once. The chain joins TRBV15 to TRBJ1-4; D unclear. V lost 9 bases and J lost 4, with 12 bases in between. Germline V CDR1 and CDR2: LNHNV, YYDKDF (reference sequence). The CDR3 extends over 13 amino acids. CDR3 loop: CATTDFYNEKLFF. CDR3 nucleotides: TGTGCCACAACGGACTTTTATAATGAAAAACTGTTTTTT. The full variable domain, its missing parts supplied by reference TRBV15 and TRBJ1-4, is DAMVIQNPRYQVTQFGKPVTLSCSQTLNHNVMYWYQQKSSQAPKLLFHYYDKDFNNEADTPDNFQSRRPNTSFCFLDIRSPGLGDTAMYLCATTDFYNEKLFFGSGTQLSVL.

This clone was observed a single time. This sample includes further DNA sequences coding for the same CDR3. CDR3 nucleotides: TGTGCCAGCAGCGTTGACAGGGGACCCGGCTACACCTTC. Translation: CASSVDRGPGYTF. This chain connects TRBV9 to TRBJ1-2; the match to TRBD1 covers 8 bases. Germline values: CDR1 SGDLS, CDR2 YYNGEE. The CDR3 covers 13 residues. J gave up 8 bases and V 2 bases, and 5 bases lay outside the gene matches.